The sequence of this T cell receptor beta chain was determined in a study of vaccination and CD4 T cells after COVID-19. Overall study results and limits: When vaccine-specific clones from convalescent patients were examined, 304 of 307 were spike mono-reactive.

Oncomine TCR Beta short-read sequencing was applied to DNA from cultured CD4+ T cells. MiXCR was run by TCRdb on the PCR reads, yielding one entry per CDR3 protein. The sample lists some 15,000 distinct CDR3 sequences; 40% to 65% were seen once. Treatment: approximately 10-day PBMC culture with coronavirus spike peptide pools or control peptides (ViraFEST assay). With more than nine days of culture completed, CD4+ T cells were isolated by negative selection. Trimming stripped 0 bases from V and 4 bases from J, with 10 bases between. The CDR3 covers 14 residues. Looked up from germline, CDR1 is LNHDA and CDR2 is SQIVND (reference sequence). On this clonotype itself: As yet, its antigen is unknown.

The sequence was obtained from a human donor who had recovered from COVID-19. Material for sequencing was CD4+ T cells from blood, cultured in vitro. The V gene is TRBV19, the J gene TRBJ2-7; D not resolved. CDR3 DNA: TGTGCCAGTAGTATAGATCCGGGCAGTTACGAGCAGTACTTC. Translating it yields CASSIDPGSYEQYF. Full variable domain (remainder filled in from reference TRBV19 and TRBJ2-7): DGGITQSPKYLFRKEGQNVTLSCEQNLNHDAMYWYRQDPGQGLRLIYYSQIVNDFQKGDIAEGYSVSREKKESFPLTVTSAQKNPTAFYLCASSIDPGSYEQYFGPGTRLTVT.